Below, one TCR beta chain is given with its context. Germline V gene sequence: CDR1 PRHDT, CDR2 FYEKMQ (reference sequence). The CDR3 is 14 amino acids. With 4 bases removed from V and 0 bases from J, the gap between germline ends came to 9 bases. The source of the sample is a study of blood T cell repertoires in COVID-19. In the source study's methods: From reference gene primer amplification, estimates of nucleated cell counts were derived. Some clones are missing from TCRdb's copy, which holds only in-frame ones; the method was immunoSEQ multiplex PCR. Clone size and the V and J calls come from that table; the DNA yielded D and trimming. The sample has 95,000 to 100,000 clones, 70% to 85% seen once.

This clonotype was sampled from a human donor in a cohort sampled during active COVID-19. Sequencing used peripheral blood. The chain links TRBV13 to TRBJ1-1; no firm D call. Here the CDR3 reads CASSSRPMNTEAFF. DNA of the CDR3: TGTGCCAGCAGCTCTAGACCCATGAACACTGAAGCTTTCTTT.